The text below deals with one T cell receptor (beta chain). Antigen unknown. This record comes from a study of graft-versus-host responses after intestinal transplantation. Study-level background: Every recipient underwent anti-thymocyte globulin induction, then tacrolimus and steroids for roughly three years.

The protocol was immunoSEQ multiplex PCR, while the TCRdb copy is restricted to in-frame clones and leaves out a portion. The table lists approximately 130,000 clones, 90% to 95% of them singletons. Looked up from germline, CDR1 is MNHEY and CDR2 is SVGAGI. The CDR3 has 13 amino acids. Losses at the gene ends were 11 bases for V and 5 bases for J; bases not matched to a gene: 11. Regarding the study as a whole: Researchers found GvH clones in recipient marrow, and some showed up first in ileum or blood. Peak levels of circulating GvH clones tracked with early post-transplant HvG declines. High graft-versus-host to host-versus-graft T cell clonal ratios marked allografts of patients with graft-donor macrochimerism.

The chain is built from TRBV6-5 and TRBJ1-1, with 7 positions matching TRBD1. The TCR was taken from a human donor who received an intestinal transplant. The source was unstimulated CD4+ T cells sorted from spleen or lymph node cells, collected before intestinal transplant. CDR3 sequence (DNA): TGTGCCGCACGTGAACCAGGGGGAACTGAAGCTTTCTTT. Protein: CAAREPGGTEAFF.